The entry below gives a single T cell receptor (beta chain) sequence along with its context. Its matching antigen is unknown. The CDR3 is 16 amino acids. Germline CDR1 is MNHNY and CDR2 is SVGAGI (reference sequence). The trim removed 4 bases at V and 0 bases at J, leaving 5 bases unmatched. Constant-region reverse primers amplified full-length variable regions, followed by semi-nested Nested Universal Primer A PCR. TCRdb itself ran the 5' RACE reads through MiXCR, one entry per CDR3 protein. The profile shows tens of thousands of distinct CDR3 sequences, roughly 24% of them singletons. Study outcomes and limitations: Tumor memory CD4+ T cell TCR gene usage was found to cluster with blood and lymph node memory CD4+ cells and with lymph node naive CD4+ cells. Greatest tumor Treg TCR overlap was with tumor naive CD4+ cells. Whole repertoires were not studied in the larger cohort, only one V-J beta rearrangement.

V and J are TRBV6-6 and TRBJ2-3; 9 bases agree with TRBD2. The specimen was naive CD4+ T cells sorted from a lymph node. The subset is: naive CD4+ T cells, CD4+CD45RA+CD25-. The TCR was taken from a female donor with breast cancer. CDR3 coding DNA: TGTGCCAGCAGTTGCGTAGCGGGGGCCAGCACAGATACGCAGTATTTT. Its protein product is CASSCVAGASTDTQYF.